The 5 T cell receptor beta chains in this list originate from one sample, sequenced in a study of shared clonotypes between healthy human individuals. Some clones are missing from TCRdb's copy, which holds only in-frame ones; the method was immunoSEQ multiplex PCR. The top ten hold 1.2% of the sample, which has some 1.5 million clones, over 95% seen once. The material sequenced was naive CD4+ T cells sorted from blood. Specified subset: CD45RA+ positively selected. The receptors originated from a man aged 30 to 45 in good health.

This clone was observed once. The chain links TRBV18 to TRBJ2-2, with 8 bases that match TRBD2. Germline lookup yields CDR1 KGHSH and CDR2 LQKENI. This CDR3 contains 15 residues. With 2 bases clipped from V and 10 bases from J, the junction kept 9 bases outside the gene matches. CDR3 loop: CASSPGAGTRAELFF. The CDR3 coding sequence is TGTGCCAGCTCACCAGGCGCCGGGACTAGGGCGGAGCTGTTTTTT. Full variable domain (missing parts from reference TRBV18 and TRBJ2-2): NAGVMQNPRHLVRRRGQEARLRCSPMKGHSHVYWYRQLPEEGLKFMVYLQKENIIDESGMPKERFSAEFPKEGPSILRIQQVVRGDSAAYFCASSPGAGTRAELFFGEGSRLTVL.

This clone was observed once. The rearrangement uses TRBV5-8 and TRBJ1-5; tentative D call: TRBD1 (5 bases). This CDR3 contains 15 residues. Germline V gene sequence: CDR1 SGHTS, CDR2 YDEGEE. V shed 1 base and J shed 7 bases, with 15 bases lying between them. This CDR3 is CASSLSFRGGQPQHF. CDR3 DNA: TGTGCCAGCAGCTTGTCATTTAGGGGAGGCCAGCCCCAGCATTTT.

This chain joins TRBV5-6 and TRBJ2-7; D not resolved. CDR3 length equals 14 residues. Trimming left V 0 bases short and J 4 bases short, with 11 bases between. Germline-derived CDR1 and CDR2 are SGHDT and YYEEEE. The CDR3 protein is CASSLVGIGYEQYF. DNA for the CDR3: TGTGCCAGCAGCTTGGTAGGGATTGGGTACGAGCAGTACTTC.

This clone was recorded once. The chain carries TRBV7-3 and TRBJ2-1, with 8 bases identical to TRBD2. The germline gives CDR1 SGHTA, CDR2 FQGTGA. The CDR3 runs to 17 residues. J was trimmed by 3 bases and V by 3 bases; bases with no gene match: 10. Written as DNA, the CDR3 is TGTGCCAGCAGCTTGGTGAGCGGGAGCTGGGACTACAATGAGCAGTTCTTC. It specifies CASSLVSGSWDYNEQFF.

The gene calls are TRBV5-1 and TRBJ2-1; D may be TRBD2 (6 bases). The germline V and J ends were trimmed by 1 base and 0 bases, with 11 bases remaining between them. Germline loops: CDR1 SGHRS, CDR2 YFSETQ. CDR3 length: 16 residues. The CDR3 bases are TGCGCCAGCAGCTTGATAGCGGATTCCTCCTACAATGAGCAGTTCTTC. Amino acids: CASSLIADSSYNEQFF.